What follows are 22 T cell receptor beta chains derived from one specimen sequenced in a study of Ad26.COV2.S vaccination and SARS-CoV-2 variants. Sequencing was performed with immunoSEQ multiplex PCR; in TCRdb, only in-frame clones are kept and a portion is missing. The data hold about 320,000 clones, with around 83% observed a single time. Treatment given: about 20 received Ad26.COV2.S at low or high dose, single or two shots; five or six received placebo; per-sample allocation not given. The samples were gathered on day 63 after the first injection of vaccine or placebo. Sequences were derived from peripheral blood, sampled in a trial of Ad26.COV2.S vaccine versus placebo. These receptors all stem from a person aged 18-60 years who received the Ad26.COV2.S COVID-19 vaccine or a placebo.

Points on this clone: Other nucleotide sequences in the sample specify the same CDR3. The rearrangement joins TRBV5-1 to TRBJ2-3, with TRBD1 matching 7 bases. Looked up from germline, CDR1 is SGHRS and CDR2 is YFSETQ. Germline trimming cut 4 bases from V and 0 bases from J; bases unmatched to any gene: 2. This CDR3 comprises 14 residues. The CDR3 loop reads CASSPGQSTDTQYF. The CDR3 coding sequence is TGCGCCAGCAGCCCGGGACAGAGCACAGATACGCAGTATTTT.

This clone was found once. This chain links TRBV19 with TRBJ1-5; D is possibly TRBD1 (6 bases). Germline V lookup: CDR1 LNHDA, CDR2 SQIVND (reference sequence). V was trimmed by 5 bases and J by 7 bases, leaving 15 bases between them. This CDR3 region has 14 residues. The CDR3 reads CASSDDRRGQPQHF. The CDR3 bases are TGTGCCAGTAGTGACGACAGGAGGGGACAGCCCCAGCATTTT. The full variable domain, with the rest looked up from reference TRBV19 and TRBJ1-5, is DGGITQSPKYLFRKEGQNVTLSCEQNLNHDAMYWYRQDPGQGLRLIYYSQIVNDFQKGDIAEGYSVSREKKESFPLTVTSAQKNPTAFYLCASSDDRRGQPQHFGDGTRLSIL.

This clone was seen a single time. The rearrangement uses TRBV18 and TRBJ1-2; unclear D gene. Trimming took 3 bases from V and 3 from J, leaving 8 bases between them. The CDR3 spans 13 residues. CDR1 and CDR2 (germline): KGHSH, LQKENI. The CDR3 protein is CASSPTRDYGYTF. The CDR3 DNA reads as TGTGCCAGCTCACCTACGAGGGACTATGGCTACACCTTC.

Only a few counts were recorded for this clone. The chain recombines TRBV2 with TRBJ2-5; D uncertain. Germline V gene lookup returns CDR1 SNHLY and CDR2 FYNNEI. The CDR3 is 18 residues long. The V gene lost 4 bases and the J gene lost 0 bases, with 21 bases spanning the gap. The CDR3 DNA reads as TGTGCCAGCAGTGGTATGGGCGGTACACATGTGTACCAAGAGACCCAGTACTTC. Protein: CASSGMGGTHVYQETQYF.

The chain combines TRBV7-9 with TRBJ1-1; D is unclear. Trimming took off 0 bases at V and 5 bases at J, with 7 bases between the two ends. This CDR3 comprises 13 residues. Germline CDR1 reads SEHNR; CDR2 reads FQNEAQ (reference sequence). In nucleotides, the CDR3 is TGTGCCAGCAGCTTAGCCGGGTGGACTGAAGCTTTCTTT. As protein: CASSLAGWTEAFF.

This clone appeared a single time. The genes are TRBV7-6 and TRBJ2-3, with D possibly called TRBD1 or TRBD2 (6 bases each). V lost 5 bases, J lost 6 bases, and 18 bases lay in between. The CDR3 totals 15 residues. The V gene's germline CDR1 is SGHVS and CDR2 FNYEAQ. CDR3 in DNA: TGTGCCAGCAGCCAAGAGCTCCGGGGGCCGGATACGCAGTATTTT. Residues: CASSQELRGPDTQYF.

This clone was recorded only once. The chain joins TRBV7-2 to TRBJ1-5, with 9 bases lining up with TRBD1. The CDR3 totals 15 residues. Losses at the gene ends were 3 bases for V and 4 bases for J; bases not matched to a gene: 4. CDR1 and CDR2 (germline): SGHTA, FQGNSA. This CDR3 is CASSLTGGWNQPQHF. The CDR3, as DNA: TGTGCCAGCAGCTTGACAGGGGGGTGGAATCAGCCCCAGCATTTT.

This clone was recorded a few times. V is TRBV2 and J is TRBJ2-2, with unresolved D. Germline V lookup: CDR1 SNHLY, CDR2 FYNNEI. Trimming removed 5 bases at V and 3 bases at J, with 13 bases between. The CDR3 is 15 amino acids. The CDR3 nucleotides are TGTGCCAGCAGTCCCACCCGAATGTACACCGGGGAGCTGTTTTTT. Residues: CASSPTRMYTGELFF.

The chain uses TRBV7-2 and TRBJ2-7, with a tentative D call TRBD1 (5 bases). The CDR3 length is 15 residues. The germline gives CDR1 SGHTA, CDR2 FQGNSA. V lost 2 bases, J lost 2 bases, and 13 bases lay in between. CDR3 in amino acids: CASSLLDSTTYEQYF. CDR3 nucleotide sequence: TGTGCCAGCAGCTTATTAGACAGCACTACCTACGAGCAGTACTTC.

The chain recombines TRBV5-6 with TRBJ1-6; no clear D gene. CDR3 length equals 14 residues. Germline-derived CDR1 and CDR2 are SGHDT and YYEEEE. Trimming stripped 5 bases from V and 10 bases from J, with 16 bases between. The CDR3: CASSPFGRGSPLHF. DNA of the CDR3: TGTGCCAGCAGTCCCTTTGGCCGTGGATCACCCCTCCACTTT.

The J gene is TRBJ1-5, the V gene TRBV19; 7 bases line up with TRBD1. Germline lookup yields CDR1 LNHDA and CDR2 SQIVND (reference sequence). The CDR3 length is 14 residues. V lost 5 bases, J lost 4 bases, and 5 bases stayed unmatched. The DNA for the CDR3 is TGTGCCAGTAGTTACGACAGGGAAAATCAGCCCCAGCATTTT. Residues: CASSYDRENQPQHF. Together with reference TRBV19 and TRBJ1-5, the CDR3 gives the full variable domain: DGGITQSPKYLFRKEGQNVTLSCEQNLNHDAMYWYRQDPGQGLRLIYYSQIVNDFQKGDIAEGYSVSREKKESFPLTVTSAQKNPTAFYLCASSYDRENQPQHFGDGTRLSIL.

The table lists this clone with a count of one. The chain recombines TRBV15 with TRBJ1-3; the D gene is possibly TRBD1 (5 bases). Germline CDR1 LNHNV, CDR2 YYDKDF (reference sequence). The CDR3 is 16 residues long. The ends were cut back, 5 bases at V and 0 bases at J, with 14 bases in the middle. In DNA, the CDR3 is TGTGCCACCAGCGCCCGGGACCGAGTCTCTGGAAACACCATATATTTT. Residues: CATSARDRVSGNTIYF. Variable domain in full (rest from reference TRBV15 and TRBJ1-3): DAMVIQNPRYQVTQFGKPVTLSCSQTLNHNVMYWYQQKSSQAPKLLFHYYDKDFNNEADTPDNFQSRRPNTSFCFLDIRSPGLGDTAMYLCATSARDRVSGNTIYFGEGSWLTVV.

Written as DNA, the CDR3 is TGTGCCAGCAGCCAAGATACAGCTAATGAAAAACTGTTTTTT. Its translation is CASSQDTANEKLFF. The rearrangement uses TRBV3-1 (or the pseudogene TRBV3-2) and TRBJ1-4; no clear D. Trimming removed 0 bases from V and 3 bases from J, with 5 bases in between. Germline CDR1 reads LGHDT; CDR2 reads YNNKEL (reference sequence). The CDR3 is made up of 14 amino acids.

The chain recombines TRBV15 with TRBJ1-1, with TRBD1 identical over 10 bases. V was pared by 3 bases and J by 6 bases, with 4 bases of the junction left unmatched. Per the germline V gene, CDR1 is LNHNV and CDR2 is YYDKDF (reference sequence). This CDR3 is 14 amino acids long. CDR3 nucleotide sequence: TGTGCCACCAGCAGGGACAGGGGGTTCTCTGAAGCTTTCTTT. Its translation is CATSRDRGFSEAFF.

The V call is TRBV4-1, the J call TRBJ2-3; 9 bases align to TRBD2. In germline, CDR1 is MGHRA, CDR2 YSYEKL. CDR3 size: 19 residues. The trim removed 0 bases at V and 6 bases at J, leaving 16 bases unmatched. The CDR3 here is CASSQDFRRSGGMSDTQYF. The DNA of the CDR3 is TGCGCCAGCAGCCAAGATTTTAGACGTAGCGGGGGTATGTCGGATACGCAGTATTTT.

This clone was seen a few times. The chain is built from TRBV27 and TRBJ1-5; 11 bases agree with TRBD1. Germline trimming cut 9 bases from V and 1 base from J; bases unmatched to any gene: 5. CDR1 and CDR2 from the germline V gene are MNHEY and SMNVEV (reference sequence). The CDR3 consists of 15 residues. CDR3: CASWTGGGSNQPQHF. As DNA, the CDR3 is TGTGCCAGTTGGACAGGGGGCGGAAGCAATCAGCCCCAGCATTTT.

This clone was seen only a few times. V is TRBV9 and J is TRBJ2-2; TRBD1 matches at 7 bases. CDR1 and CDR2 (germline): SGDLS, YYNGEE. The CDR3 runs 15 residues. V was pared by 4 bases and J by 2 bases, with 5 bases of the junction left unmatched. The CDR3 reads CASSSGTANTGELFF. Written as DNA, the CDR3 is TGTGCCAGCAGCTCCGGGACAGCTAACACCGGGGAGCTGTTTTTT.

The rearrangement uses TRBV6-6 and TRBJ1-2, with no clear D. CDR3 length: 14 residues. Germline V gene data show CDR1 as MNHNY and CDR2 as SVGAGI (reference sequence). V gave up 0 bases and J gave up 5 bases, with 10 bases separating them. DNA for the CDR3: TGTGCCAGCAGTTACTCAAGGAATAGTTATGGCTACACCTTC. Residues: CASSYSRNSYGYTF.

The J gene is TRBJ2-7, the V gene TRBV2; D uncertain. Germline V gene data show CDR1 as SNHLY and CDR2 as FYNNEI. Trimming stripped 2 bases from V and 2 bases from J, with 10 bases between. This CDR3 comprises 14 residues. The CDR3 region is CASSEWGGAYEQYF. In nucleotides, the CDR3 is TGTGCCAGCAGTGAATGGGGTGGGGCCTACGAGCAGTACTTC.

V is TRBV6-5 and J is TRBJ2-7; the match to TRBD1 covers 10 bases. The length of the CDR3 is 16 residues. V trimming: 0 bases; J trimming: 2 bases; junction bases outside the gene matches: 4. Germline CDR1 MNHEY, CDR2 SVGAGI. CDR3 residues: CASSYSDRGIAYEQYF. In DNA, the CDR3 is TGTGCCAGCAGTTACTCGGACAGGGGGATTGCCTACGAGCAGTACTTC.

This clone came up a few times. The V call is TRBV3-1 (or the pseudogene TRBV3-2), the J call TRBJ1-5, with TRBD1 as a possible D gene (6 bases). Trimming removed 3 bases from V and 7 bases from J, with 13 bases in between. The CDR3 is 14 residues long. From germline, CDR1 is LGHDT and CDR2 YNNKEL (reference sequence). DNA for the CDR3: TGTGCCAGCAGCCAGGAGCGGGGGCTGCAGCCCCAGCATTTT. It codes for CASSQERGLQPQHF.

The chain links TRBV2 to TRBJ1-5; 9 positions agree with TRBD1. Trimming took 0 bases from V and 0 from J; bases not matched to a gene: 12. CDR3 length equals 20 residues. Looked up from germline, CDR1 is SNHLY and CDR2 is FYNNEI. CDR3 sequence: CASSEALIRDRANSNQPQHF. DNA for the CDR3: TGTGCCAGCAGTGAAGCGCTAATCCGGGACAGGGCGAATAGCAATCAGCCCCAGCATTTT.